This record concerns one TCR beta chain sequence. The CDR3 covers 14 residues. Germline V CDR1 and CDR2: SGHAT, FQNNGV. V was trimmed by 4 bases and J by 2 bases, leaving 11 bases between them. The data were produced by immunoSEQ multiplex PCR, yet TCRdb's version contains in-frame clones alone and is incomplete. The table shows 67,000 or so clones, with roughly 89% occurring only once. This entry is derived from a study of technical replicates of blood from a handful of donors. The chain couples TRBV11-2 to TRBJ2-5; weak D call: TRBD2 (5 bases). The source material was T cells isolated from PBMCs. The sequence derives from a human donor in good health. CDR3 amino acids: CASSSTAGQETQYF. CDR3 coding DNA: TGTGCCAGCAGCTCGACGGCGGGTCAAGAGACCCAGTACTTC.